One TCR beta chain is described in this entry. This clonotype is medium-sized (0.01 to 0.1%). What this receptor recognizes is not known. The record has no base qualities; no much larger clone is one base away. This sample is drawn from a study of immune reconstitution after stem cell transplant in scleroderma (dated 2017 in TCRdb). The receptor library was made with RT-PCR. The sequencing machine was an Illumina MiSeq. TCRdb trimmed the raw reads at Q25, called clones with MiXCR and kept productive beta chains. Rows with a matching CDR3 protein are joined into one entry that keeps the most common DNA and genes. Counted in this sample were roughly 2,800 distinct CDR3 sequences; roughly 4% of them appeared once. The ten largest account for roughly 3% of the sample. The germline ends are 17 bases apart after V is trimmed by 4 bases and J by 1 base. The cysteine opens and the phenylalanine closes a CDR3 of 16 amino acids. Left in the record is the CDR3 DNA by itself, 48 bases read in frame from the first base. CDR1 is given as SGHNT and CDR2 as YYREEE, both from the germline V gene (reference sequence).

The sequence was collected from a human donor with systemic sclerosis. The chain links TRBV5-4 with TRBJ1-1; no D gene is confidently identified. The specimen was taken before or after autologous hematopoietic stem cell transplantation (not recorded which). The CDR3 here reads CASSAQVRVANTEAFF. The bases are TGTGCCAGCAGCGCCCAGGTCCGGGTAGCGAACACTGAAGCTTTCTTT.